The table lists the clone carrying this TCR beta chain with many counts. Antigen: not known. Germline assignment: CDR1 SNHLY and CDR2 FYNNEI. V lost 0 bases to trimming and J lost 4 bases, with 12 bases between them. This CDR3 has 15 residues. No progression to ophthalmopathy during 18 months of follow-up defined stable disease. Clinical symptoms, serum thyroxine, TRAb, thyroid ultrasound and orbital computed tomography informed diagnoses. There were TCR beta CDR3 regions amplified from RNA transcripts. During a first-round RT-PCR of the TCR CDR3, the HTBI primer set was used. TCRdb recomputed calls from the multiplex PCR reads with MiXCR, one row per CDR3 protein. Of about 290,000 distinct CDR3 sequences listed, approximately 16% were seen once; the top ten hold around a third. This sample was included in a study of T cells in Graves' hyperthyroidism and ophthalmopathy. Study-level points and caveats: Blood also contained most expanded thyroid clonotypes above 0.001. Ophthalmopathy onset followed model prediction by a median roughly six months.

This chain connects TRBV2 to TRBJ2-5; possibly TRBD2 for D (6 bases). Sequencing was done on a sample of blood. This receptor was identified in a man aged 25 to 40 with Graves' hyperthyroidism. CDR3 in DNA: TGTGCCAGCAGTGAAGCAGGCCTAGCGAGAGAGACCCAGTACTTC. Its protein product is CASSEAGLARETQYF.